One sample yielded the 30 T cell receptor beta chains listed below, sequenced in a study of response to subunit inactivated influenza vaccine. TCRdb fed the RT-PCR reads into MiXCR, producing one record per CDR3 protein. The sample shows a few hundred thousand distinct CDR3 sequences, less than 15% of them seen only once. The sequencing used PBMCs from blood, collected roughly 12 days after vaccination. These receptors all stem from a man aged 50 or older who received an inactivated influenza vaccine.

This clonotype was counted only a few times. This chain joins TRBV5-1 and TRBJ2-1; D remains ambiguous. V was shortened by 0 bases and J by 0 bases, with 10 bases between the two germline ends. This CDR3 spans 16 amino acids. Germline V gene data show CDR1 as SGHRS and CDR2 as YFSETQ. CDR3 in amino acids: CASSLDTSSSYNEQFF. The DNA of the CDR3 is TGCGCCAGCAGCTTGGATACGTCTAGCTCCTACAATGAGCAGTTCTTC.

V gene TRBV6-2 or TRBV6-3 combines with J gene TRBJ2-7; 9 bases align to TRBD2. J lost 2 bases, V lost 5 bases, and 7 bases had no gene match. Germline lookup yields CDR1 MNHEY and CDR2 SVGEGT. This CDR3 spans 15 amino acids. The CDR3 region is CASSRSGGPAYEQYF. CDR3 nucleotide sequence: TGTGCCAGCAGTCGCAGCGGGGGGCCCGCCTACGAGCAGTACTTC.

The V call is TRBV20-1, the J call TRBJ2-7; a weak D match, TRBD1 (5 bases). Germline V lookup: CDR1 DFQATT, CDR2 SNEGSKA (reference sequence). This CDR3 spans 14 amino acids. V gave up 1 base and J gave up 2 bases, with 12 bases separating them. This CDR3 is CSARGFGQAYEQYF. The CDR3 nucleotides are TGCAGTGCTAGAGGGTTCGGACAAGCCTACGAGCAGTACTTC.

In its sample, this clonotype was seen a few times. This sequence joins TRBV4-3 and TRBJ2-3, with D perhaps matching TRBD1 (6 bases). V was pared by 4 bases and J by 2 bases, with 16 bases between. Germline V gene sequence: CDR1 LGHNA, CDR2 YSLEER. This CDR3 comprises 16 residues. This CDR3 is CASSRMVGASTDTQYF. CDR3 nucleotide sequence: TGCGCCAGCAGCCGGATGGTGGGGGCCTCCACAGATACGCAGTATTTT.

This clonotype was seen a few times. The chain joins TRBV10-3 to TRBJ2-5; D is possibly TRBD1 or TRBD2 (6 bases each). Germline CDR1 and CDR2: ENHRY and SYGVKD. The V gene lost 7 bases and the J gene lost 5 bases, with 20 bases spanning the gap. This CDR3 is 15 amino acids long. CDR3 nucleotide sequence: TGTGCCATCAATAGGGCACAGGGAGGAAGGGAGACCCAGTACTTC. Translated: CAINRAQGGRETQYF.

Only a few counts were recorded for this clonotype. The CDR3 region is CASSLSATRPLHF. CDR3 bases: TGTGCCAGCAGCTTGAGCGCTACGCGACCCCTCCACTTT. This chain joins TRBV5-6 and TRBJ1-6, with D hard to call. CDR1 is SGHDT and CDR2 is YYEEEE in the germline V gene. This CDR3 spans 13 amino acids. V lost 1 base, J lost 12 bases, and 11 bases lay in between. The full variable domain, with the rest looked up from reference TRBV5-6 and TRBJ1-6, is DAGVTQSPTHLIKTRGQQVTLRCSPKSGHDTVSWYQQALGQGPQFIFQYYEEEERQRGNFPDRFSGHQFPNYSSELNVNALLLGDSALYLCASSLSATRPLHFGNGTRLTVT.

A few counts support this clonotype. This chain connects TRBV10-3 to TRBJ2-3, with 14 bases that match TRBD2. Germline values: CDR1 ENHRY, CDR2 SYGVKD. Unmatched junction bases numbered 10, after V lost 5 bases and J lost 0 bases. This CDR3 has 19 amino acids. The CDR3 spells CAISKTSGRAAGSTDTQYF. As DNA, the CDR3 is TGTGCCATCAGTAAGACTAGCGGGAGGGCCGCAGGTAGCACAGATACGCAGTATTTT.

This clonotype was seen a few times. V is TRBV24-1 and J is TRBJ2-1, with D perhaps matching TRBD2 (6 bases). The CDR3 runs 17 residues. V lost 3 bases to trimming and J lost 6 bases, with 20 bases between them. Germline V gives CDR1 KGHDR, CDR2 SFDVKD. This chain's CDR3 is CATSDTEPSDHGNEQFF. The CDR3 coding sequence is TGTGCCACCAGTGATACCGAACCTAGCGACCACGGCAATGAGCAGTTCTTC.

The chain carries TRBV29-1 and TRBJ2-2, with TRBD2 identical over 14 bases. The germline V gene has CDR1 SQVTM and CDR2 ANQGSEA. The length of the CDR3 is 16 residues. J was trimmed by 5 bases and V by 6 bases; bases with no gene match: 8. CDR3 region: CSVSGTSGRGTGELFF. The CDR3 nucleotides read TGCAGCGTGTCCGGGACTAGCGGGAGAGGGACCGGGGAGCTGTTTTTT.

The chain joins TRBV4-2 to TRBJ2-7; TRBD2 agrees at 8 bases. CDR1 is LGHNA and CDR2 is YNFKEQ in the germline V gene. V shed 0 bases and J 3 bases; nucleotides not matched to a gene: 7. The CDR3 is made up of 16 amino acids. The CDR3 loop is CASSQDPGGRGYEQYF. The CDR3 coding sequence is TGTGCCAGCAGCCAAGATCCGGGGGGGAGGGGCTACGAGCAGTACTTC.

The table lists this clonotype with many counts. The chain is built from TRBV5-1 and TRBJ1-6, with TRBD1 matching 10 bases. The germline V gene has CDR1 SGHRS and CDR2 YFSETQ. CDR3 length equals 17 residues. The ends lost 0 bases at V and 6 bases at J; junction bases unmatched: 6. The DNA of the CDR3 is TGCGCCAGCAGCTTGGAACCGGGACAGGGGTCTAATTCACCCCTCCACTTT. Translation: CASSLEPGQGSNSPLHF.

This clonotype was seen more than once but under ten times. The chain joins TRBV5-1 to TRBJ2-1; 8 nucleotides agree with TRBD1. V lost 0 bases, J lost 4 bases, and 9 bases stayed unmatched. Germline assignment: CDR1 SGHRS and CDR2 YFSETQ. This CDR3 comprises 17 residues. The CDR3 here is CASSLETRTGWYNEQFF. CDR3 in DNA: TGCGCCAGCAGCTTGGAAACCAGGACAGGGTGGTACAATGAGCAGTTCTTC.

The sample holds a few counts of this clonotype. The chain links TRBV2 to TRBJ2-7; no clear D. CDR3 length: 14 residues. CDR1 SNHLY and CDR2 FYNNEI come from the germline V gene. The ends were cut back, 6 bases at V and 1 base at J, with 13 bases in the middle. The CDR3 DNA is TGTGCCAGCAGAGCTTACAGTCAATCCTACGAGCAGTACTTC. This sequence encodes CASRAYSQSYEQYF.

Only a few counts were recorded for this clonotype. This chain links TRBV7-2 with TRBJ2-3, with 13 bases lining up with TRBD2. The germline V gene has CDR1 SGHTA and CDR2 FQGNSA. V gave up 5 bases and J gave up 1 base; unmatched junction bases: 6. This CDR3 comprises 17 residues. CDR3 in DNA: TGTGCCAGCAGCCCGGGACTAGCGGGGCGACGCACAGATACGCAGTATTTT. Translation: CASSPGLAGRRTDTQYF.

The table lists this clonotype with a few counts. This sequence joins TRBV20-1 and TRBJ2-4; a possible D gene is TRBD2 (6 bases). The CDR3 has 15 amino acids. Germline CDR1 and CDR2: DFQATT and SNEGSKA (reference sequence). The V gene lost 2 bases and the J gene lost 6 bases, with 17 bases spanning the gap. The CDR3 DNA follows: TGCAGTGCTAGACATTTATCGGGGAGGTTAAACATTCAGTACTTC. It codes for CSARHLSGRLNIQYF.

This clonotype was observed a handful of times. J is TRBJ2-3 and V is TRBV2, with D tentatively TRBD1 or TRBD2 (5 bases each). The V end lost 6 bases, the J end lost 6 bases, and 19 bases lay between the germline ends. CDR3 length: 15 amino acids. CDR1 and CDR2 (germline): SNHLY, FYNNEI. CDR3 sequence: CASSLEGPVGDTQYF. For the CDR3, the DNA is TGTGCCAGCAGCCTAGAGGGGCCCGTCGGGGATACGCAGTATTTT.

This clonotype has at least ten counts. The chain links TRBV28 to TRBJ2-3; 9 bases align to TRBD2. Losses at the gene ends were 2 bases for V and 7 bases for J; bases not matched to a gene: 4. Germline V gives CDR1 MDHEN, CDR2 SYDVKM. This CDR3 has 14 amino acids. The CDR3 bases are TGTGCCAGCAGTTTACTAGCGGGGCACTATACGCAGTATTTT. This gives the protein CASSLLAGHYTQYF.

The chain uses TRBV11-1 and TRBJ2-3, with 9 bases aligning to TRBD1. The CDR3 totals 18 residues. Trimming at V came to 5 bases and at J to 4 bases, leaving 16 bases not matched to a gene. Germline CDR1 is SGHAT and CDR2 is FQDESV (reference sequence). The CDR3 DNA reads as TGTGCCAGCAGCACCCCGCTATCCGGGACAGGGCGCGCAGATACGCAGTATTTT. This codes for CASSTPLSGTGRADTQYF.

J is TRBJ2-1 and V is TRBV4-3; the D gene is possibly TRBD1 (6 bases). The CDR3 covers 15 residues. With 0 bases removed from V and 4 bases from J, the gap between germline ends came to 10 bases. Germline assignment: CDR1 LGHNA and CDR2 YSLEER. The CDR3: CASSQESRGYNEQFF. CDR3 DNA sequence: TGCGCCAGCAGCCAAGAATCTAGGGGGTACAATGAGCAGTTCTTC.

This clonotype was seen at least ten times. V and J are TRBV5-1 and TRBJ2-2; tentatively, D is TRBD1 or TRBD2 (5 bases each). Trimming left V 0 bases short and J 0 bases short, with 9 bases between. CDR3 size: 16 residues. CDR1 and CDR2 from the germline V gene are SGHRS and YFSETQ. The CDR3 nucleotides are TGCGCCAGCAGCTTGGGGGGGACCTCGAACACCGGGGAGCTGTTTTTT. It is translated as CASSLGGTSNTGELFF. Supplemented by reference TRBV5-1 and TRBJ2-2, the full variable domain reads KAGVTQTPRYLIKTRGQQVTLSCSPISGHRSVSWYQQTPGQGLQFLFEYFSETQRNKGNFPGRFSGRQFSNSRSEMNVSTLELGDSALYLCASSLGGTSNTGELFFGEGSRLTVL.

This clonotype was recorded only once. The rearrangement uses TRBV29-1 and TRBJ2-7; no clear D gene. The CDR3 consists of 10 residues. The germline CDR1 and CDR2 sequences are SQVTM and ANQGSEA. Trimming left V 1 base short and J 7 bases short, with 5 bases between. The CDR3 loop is CSVEVWEQYF. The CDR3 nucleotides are TGCAGCGTTGAAGTATGGGAGCAGTACTTC.

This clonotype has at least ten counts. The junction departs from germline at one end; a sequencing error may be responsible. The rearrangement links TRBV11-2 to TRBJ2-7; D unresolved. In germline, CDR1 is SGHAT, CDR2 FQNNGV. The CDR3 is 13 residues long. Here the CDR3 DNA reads TGTGCCAGCAGCGTAGAGGAACTCTACGAGCAGTACTTC. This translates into CASSVEELYEQYF.

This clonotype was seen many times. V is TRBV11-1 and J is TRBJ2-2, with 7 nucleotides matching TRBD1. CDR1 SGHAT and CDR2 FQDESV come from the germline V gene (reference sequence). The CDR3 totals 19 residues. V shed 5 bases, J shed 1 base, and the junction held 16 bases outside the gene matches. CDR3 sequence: CASSPTKTGLPMNTGELFF. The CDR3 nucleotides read TGTGCCAGCAGCCCGACCAAGACAGGGCTTCCAATGAACACCGGGGAGCTGTTTTTT. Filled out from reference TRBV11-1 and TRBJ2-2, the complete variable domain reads EAEVAQSPRYKITEKSQAVAFWCDPISGHATLYWYRQILGQGPELLVQFQDESVVDDSQLPKDRFSAERLKGVDSTLKIQPAELGDSAMYLCASSPTKTGLPMNTGELFFGEGSRLTVL.

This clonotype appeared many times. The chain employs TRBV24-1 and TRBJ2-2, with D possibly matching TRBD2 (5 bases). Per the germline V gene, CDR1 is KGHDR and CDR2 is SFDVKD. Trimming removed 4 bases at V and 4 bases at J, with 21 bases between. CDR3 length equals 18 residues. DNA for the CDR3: TGTGCCACCAGTGACCCGAACACCCTCCGGGGTCGCACCGGGGAGCTGTTTTTT. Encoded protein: CATSDPNTLRGRTGELFF.

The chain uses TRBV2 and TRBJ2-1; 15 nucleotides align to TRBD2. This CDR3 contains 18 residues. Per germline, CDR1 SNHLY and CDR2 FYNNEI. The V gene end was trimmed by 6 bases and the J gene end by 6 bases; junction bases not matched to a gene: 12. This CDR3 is CASRDGTSGRKVLNEQFF. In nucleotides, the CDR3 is TGTGCCAGCAGAGACGGGACTAGCGGGAGGAAGGTTCTCAATGAGCAGTTCTTC.

CDR3 loop: CASSQLAGEGETQYF. Written as DNA, the CDR3 is TGTGCCAGCAGCCAACTAGCGGGGGAGGGAGAGACCCAGTACTTC. The genes are TRBV3-1 and TRBJ2-5, with 10 bases lining up with TRBD2. Germline CDR1 is LGHDT and CDR2 is YNNKEL (reference sequence). The ends lost 2 bases at V and 4 bases at J; junction bases unmatched: 4. The CDR3 has 15 amino acids.

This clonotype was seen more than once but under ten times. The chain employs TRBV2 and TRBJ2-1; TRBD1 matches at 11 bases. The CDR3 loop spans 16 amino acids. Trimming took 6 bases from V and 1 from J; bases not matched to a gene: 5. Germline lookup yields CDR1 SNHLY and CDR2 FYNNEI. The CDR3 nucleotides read TGTGCCAGCAGACCCGGGACAGGGGGGTCCTACAATGAGCAGTTCTTC. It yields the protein CASRPGTGGSYNEQFF.

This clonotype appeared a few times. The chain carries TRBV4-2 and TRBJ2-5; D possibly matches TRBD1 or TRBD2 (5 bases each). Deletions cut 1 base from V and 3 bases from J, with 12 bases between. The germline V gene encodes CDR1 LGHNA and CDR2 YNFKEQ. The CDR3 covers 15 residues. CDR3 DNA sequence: TGTGCCAGCAGCCAAGCCGGGACGGAAAAAGAGACCCAGTACTTC. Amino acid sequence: CASSQAGTEKETQYF.

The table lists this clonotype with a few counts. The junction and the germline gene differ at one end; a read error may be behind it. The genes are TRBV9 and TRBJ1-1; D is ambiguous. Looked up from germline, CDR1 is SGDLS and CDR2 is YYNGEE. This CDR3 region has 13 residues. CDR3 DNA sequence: TGTGCCAGCACCGAAGGATCGAACCCTGAAGCTTTCTTT. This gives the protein CASTEGSNPEAFF.

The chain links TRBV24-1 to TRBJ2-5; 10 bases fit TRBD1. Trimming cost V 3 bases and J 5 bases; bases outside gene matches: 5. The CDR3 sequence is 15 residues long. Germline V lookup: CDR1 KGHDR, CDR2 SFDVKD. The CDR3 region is CATSDPTGGGETQYF. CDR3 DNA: TGTGCCACCAGTGATCCGACAGGGGGCGGGGAGACCCAGTACTTC.